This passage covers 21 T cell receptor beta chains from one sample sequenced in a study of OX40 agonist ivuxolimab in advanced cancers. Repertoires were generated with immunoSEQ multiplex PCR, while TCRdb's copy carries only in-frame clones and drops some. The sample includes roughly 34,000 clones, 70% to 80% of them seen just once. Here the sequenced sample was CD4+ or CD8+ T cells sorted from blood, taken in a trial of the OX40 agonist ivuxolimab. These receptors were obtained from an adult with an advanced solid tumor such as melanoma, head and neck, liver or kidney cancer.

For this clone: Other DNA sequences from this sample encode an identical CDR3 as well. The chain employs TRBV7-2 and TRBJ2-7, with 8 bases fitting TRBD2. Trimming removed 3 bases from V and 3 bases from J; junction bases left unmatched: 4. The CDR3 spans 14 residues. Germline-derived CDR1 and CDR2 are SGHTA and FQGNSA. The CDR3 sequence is CASSFGGGLYEQYF. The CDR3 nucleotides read TGTGCCAGCAGCTTCGGCGGGGGGCTCTACGAGCAGTACTTC.

CDR3: CASSSPMAGGQETQYF. CDR3 sequence (DNA): TGTGCCAGCAGTTCCCCCATGGCAGGAGGACAAGAGACCCAGTACTTC. The chain joins TRBV28 to TRBJ2-5; D perhaps matches TRBD2 (5 bases). CDR1 MDHEN and CDR2 SYDVKM come from the germline V gene. The CDR3 is 16 residues long. Trimming left V 4 bases short and J 2 bases short, with 17 bases between.

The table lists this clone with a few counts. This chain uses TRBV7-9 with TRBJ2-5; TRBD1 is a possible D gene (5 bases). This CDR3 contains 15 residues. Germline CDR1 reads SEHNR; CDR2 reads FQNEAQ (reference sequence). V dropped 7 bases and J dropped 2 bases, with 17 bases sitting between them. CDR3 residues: CASNPFGAAQETQYF. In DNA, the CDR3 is TGTGCCAGCAATCCGTTTGGGGCAGCTCAAGAGACCCAGTACTTC.

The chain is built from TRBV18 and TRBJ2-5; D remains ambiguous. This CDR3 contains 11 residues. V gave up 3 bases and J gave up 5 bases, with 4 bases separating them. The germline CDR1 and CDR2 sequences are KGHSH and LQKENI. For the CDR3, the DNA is TGTGCCAGCTCACCGGGCGAGACCCAGTACTTC. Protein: CASSPGETQYF.

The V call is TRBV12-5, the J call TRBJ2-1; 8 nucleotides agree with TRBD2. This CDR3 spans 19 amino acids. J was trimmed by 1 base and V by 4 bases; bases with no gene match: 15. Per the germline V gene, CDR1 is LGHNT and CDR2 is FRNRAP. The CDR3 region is CASGYNGLSGGRSYNEQFF. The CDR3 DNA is TGTGCTAGTGGTTACAATGGACTAAGCGGGGGTAGATCCTACAATGAGCAGTTCTTC.

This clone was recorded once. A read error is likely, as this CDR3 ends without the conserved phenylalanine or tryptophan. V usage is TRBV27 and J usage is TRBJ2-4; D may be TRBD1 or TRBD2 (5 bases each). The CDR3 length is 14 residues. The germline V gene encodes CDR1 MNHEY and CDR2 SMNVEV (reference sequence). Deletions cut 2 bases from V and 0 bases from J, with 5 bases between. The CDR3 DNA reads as TGTGCCAGCAGTTTAGGGACAGCCAAAAACATTCAGTACTCC. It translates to CASSLGTAKNIQYS.

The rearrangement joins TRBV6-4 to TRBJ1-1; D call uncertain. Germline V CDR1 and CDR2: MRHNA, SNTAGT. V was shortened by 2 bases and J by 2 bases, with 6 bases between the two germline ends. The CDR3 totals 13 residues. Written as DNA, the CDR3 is TGTGCCAGCAGTGACCAGGTCAACACTGAAGCTTTCTTT. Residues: CASSDQVNTEAFF.

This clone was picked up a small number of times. The CDR3 spells CASSLQGADGYTF. CDR3 nucleotide sequence: TGTGCCAGCAGTCTACAGGGGGCTGATGGCTACACCTTC. V and J are TRBV6-1 and TRBJ1-2; the match to TRBD1 covers 9 bases. CDR1 and CDR2 (germline): MNHNS, SASEGT. The V segment lost 5 bases and the J segment 6 bases; nucleotides outside the gene matches: 4. The CDR3 is 13 residues long.

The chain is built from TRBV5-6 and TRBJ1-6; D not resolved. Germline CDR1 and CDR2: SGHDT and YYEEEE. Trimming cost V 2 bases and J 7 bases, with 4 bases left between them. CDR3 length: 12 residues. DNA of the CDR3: TGTGCCAGCAGCTTTGTGAATTCACCCCTCCACTTT. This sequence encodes CASSFVNSPLHF.

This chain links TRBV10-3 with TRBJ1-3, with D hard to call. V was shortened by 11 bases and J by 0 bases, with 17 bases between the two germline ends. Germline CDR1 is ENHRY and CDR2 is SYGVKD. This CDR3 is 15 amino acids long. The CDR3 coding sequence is TGTGCCGTCTCCGAGGGAGGGAACTCTGGAAACACCATATATTTT. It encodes CAVSEGGNSGNTIYF.

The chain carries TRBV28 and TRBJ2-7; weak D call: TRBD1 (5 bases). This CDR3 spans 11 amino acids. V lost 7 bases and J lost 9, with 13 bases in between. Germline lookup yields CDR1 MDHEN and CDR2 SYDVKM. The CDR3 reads CASIYAGMQYF. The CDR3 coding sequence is TGTGCCAGCATTTACGCAGGGATGCAGTACTTC.

This CDR3 is CASNGGGASSTGELFF. The CDR3 nucleotides are TGCGCCAGCAATGGCGGGGGGGCCAGCTCCACCGGGGAGCTGTTTTTT. The rearrangement uses TRBV5-1 and TRBJ2-2; the match to TRBD2 covers 9 bases. Per the germline V gene, CDR1 is SGHRS and CDR2 is YFSETQ. The CDR3 covers 16 residues. Trimming at V came to 6 bases and at J to 4 bases, leaving 10 bases not matched to a gene.

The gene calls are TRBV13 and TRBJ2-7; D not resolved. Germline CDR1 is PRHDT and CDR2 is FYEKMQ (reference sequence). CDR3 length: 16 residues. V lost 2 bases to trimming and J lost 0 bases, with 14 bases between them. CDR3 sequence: CASSLSGGVSSYEQYF. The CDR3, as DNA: TGTGCCAGCAGCTTAAGTGGTGGGGTCTCCTCCTACGAGCAGTACTTC. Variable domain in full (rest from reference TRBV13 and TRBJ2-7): AAGVIQSPRHLIKEKRETATLKCYPIPRHDTVYWYQQGPGQDPQFLISFYEKMQSDKGSIPDRFSAQQFSDYHSELNMSSLELGDSALYFCASSLSGGVSSYEQYFGPGTRLTVT.

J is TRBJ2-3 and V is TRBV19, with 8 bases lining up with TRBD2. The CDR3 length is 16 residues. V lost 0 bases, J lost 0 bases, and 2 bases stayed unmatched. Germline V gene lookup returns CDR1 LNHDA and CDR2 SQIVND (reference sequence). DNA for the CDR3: TGTGCCAGTAGTATAGAGCGGGGGGCTAGCACAGATACGCAGTATTTT. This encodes CASSIERGASTDTQYF.

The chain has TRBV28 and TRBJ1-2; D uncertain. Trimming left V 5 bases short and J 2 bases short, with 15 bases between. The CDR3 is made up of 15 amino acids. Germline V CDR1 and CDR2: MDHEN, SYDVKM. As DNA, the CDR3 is TGTGCCAGCAGTGGCCTGGATAAGCCCAACTATGGCTACACCTTC. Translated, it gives CASSGLDKPNYGYTF.

The chain's CDR3 is CASSQDSGGAYEQYF. Written as DNA, the CDR3 is TGCGCCAGCAGCCAAGACAGCGGGGGGGCATACGAGCAGTACTTC. The rearrangement links TRBV4-1 to TRBJ2-7; 10 bases line up with TRBD2. CDR1 is MGHRA, CDR2 YSYEKL, per germline. The V gene end was trimmed by 0 bases and the J gene end by 4 bases; junction bases not matched to a gene: 3. The CDR3 has 15 amino acids.

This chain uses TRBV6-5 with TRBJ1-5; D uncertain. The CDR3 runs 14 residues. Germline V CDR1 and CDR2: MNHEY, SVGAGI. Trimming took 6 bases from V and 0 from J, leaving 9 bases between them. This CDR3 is CASSRVNSNQPQHF. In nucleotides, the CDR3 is TGTGCCAGCAGCCGGGTTAATAGCAATCAGCCCCAGCATTTT.

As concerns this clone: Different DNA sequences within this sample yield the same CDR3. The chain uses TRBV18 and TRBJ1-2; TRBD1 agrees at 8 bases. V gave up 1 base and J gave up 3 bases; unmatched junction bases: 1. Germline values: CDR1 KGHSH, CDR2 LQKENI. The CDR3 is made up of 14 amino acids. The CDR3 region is CASSPLDRDYGYTF. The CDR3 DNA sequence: TGTGCCAGCTCACCACTGGACAGGGACTATGGCTACACCTTC.

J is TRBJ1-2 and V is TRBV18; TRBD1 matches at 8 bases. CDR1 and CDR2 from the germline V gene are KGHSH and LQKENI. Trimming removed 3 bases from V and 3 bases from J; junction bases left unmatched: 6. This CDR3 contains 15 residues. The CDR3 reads CASSPTGDTYYGYTF. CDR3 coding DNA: TGTGCCAGCTCACCGACAGGGGATACCTACTATGGCTACACCTTC.

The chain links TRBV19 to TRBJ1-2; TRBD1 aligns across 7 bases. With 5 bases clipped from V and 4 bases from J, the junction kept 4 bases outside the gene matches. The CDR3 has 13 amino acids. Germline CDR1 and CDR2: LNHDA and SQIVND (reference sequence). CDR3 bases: TGTGCCAGTAGTGGGGACAGTCTCTATGGCTACACCTTC. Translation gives CASSGDSLYGYTF.

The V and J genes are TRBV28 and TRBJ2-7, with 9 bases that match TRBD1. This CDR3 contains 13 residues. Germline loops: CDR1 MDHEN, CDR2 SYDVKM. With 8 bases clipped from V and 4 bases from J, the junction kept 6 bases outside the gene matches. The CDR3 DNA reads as TGTGCCAGCTGTAGGACAGGGGTTTACGAGCAGTACTTC. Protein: CASCRTGVYEQYF.